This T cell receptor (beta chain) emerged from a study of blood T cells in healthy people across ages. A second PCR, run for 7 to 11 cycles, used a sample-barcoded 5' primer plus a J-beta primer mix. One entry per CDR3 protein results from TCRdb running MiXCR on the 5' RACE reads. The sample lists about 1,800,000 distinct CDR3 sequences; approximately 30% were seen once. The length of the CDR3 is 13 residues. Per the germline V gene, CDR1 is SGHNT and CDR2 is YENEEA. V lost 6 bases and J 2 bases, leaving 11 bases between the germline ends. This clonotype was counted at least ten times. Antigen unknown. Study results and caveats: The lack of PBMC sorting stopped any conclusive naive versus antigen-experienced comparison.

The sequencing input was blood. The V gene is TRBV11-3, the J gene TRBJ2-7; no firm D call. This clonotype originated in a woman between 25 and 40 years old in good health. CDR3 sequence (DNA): TGTGCCAGCAGTTTATCCCGTGCCTACGAGCAGTACTTC. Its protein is CASSLSRAYEQYF.